This T cell receptor (beta chain) was sequenced during a study of OX40 agonist ivuxolimab in advanced cancers. About the research overall: Aged about 20 to 80 with a mean of 60 years, they were 82.7% male. One patient with hepatocellular carcinoma and two with cutaneous melanoma, three in all, had partial responses.

The assay was immunoSEQ multiplex PCR, and TCRdb's table has in-frame clones only and misses some. Of approximately 74,000 clones listed, around nine tenths were seen once; the top ten hold approximately 0.5%. Germline CDR1 is MNHNY and CDR2 is SVGAGI (reference sequence). This CDR3 spans 16 amino acids. After removal of 5 bases from V and 5 bases from J, the junction contained 10 bases not matched to a gene. This clone was picked up a small number of times. Its antigen is unidentified. Overall study results and limits: Some of the nonresponding patients also showed low levels of normalized T-cell clonal expansion. CD4+ T cells averaged fewer expanded clones than CD8+ T cells.

The genes are TRBV6-6 and TRBJ1-5; 9 nucleotides line up with TRBD1. The source material was CD4+ or CD8+ T cells sorted from blood, sampled in a trial of the OX40 agonist ivuxolimab. The receptor's source is an adult with an advanced solid tumor such as melanoma, head and neck, liver or kidney cancer. The CDR3 bases are TGTGCCAGCAGTGCGGGACAGGGCTCGAACTATCAGCCCCAGCATTTT. Translated: CASSAGQGSNYQPQHF.